This is a list of T cell receptor beta chains from one sample in a study of T cells in Graves' hyperthyroidism and ophthalmopathy. TCRdb redid the calling of the multiplex PCR reads with MiXCR, one entry per CDR3 protein. The sample carries approximately 600,000 distinct CDR3 sequences, 20% recorded once. Specimen: blood. The receptor set was obtained from a man aged 30 to 45 with Graves' ophthalmopathy. Both conserved end residues are part of each CDR3. A D gene is named only where the DNA matches it firmly. Clone size is given for some rows only: seen once, a few or many times, or a class if the clone is expanded.

V gene	clone size	J gene	D gene	CDR3 DNA	CDR3 protein
TRBV11-2	few	TRBJ2-3	TRBD1	TGTGCCAGCAGCATAGGGACAGGGTCCATAGATACGCAGTATTTT	CASSIGTGSIDTQYF
TRBV6-6	NA	TRBJ2-1	NA	TGTGCCAGCAGTTACTCACGGGGGCCTAGCAGTCTGAATGAGCAGTTCTTC	CASSYSRGPSSLNEQFF
TRBV7-2	many	TRBJ1-5	NA	TGTGCCAGCAGCTTAGAGGGGAAAGGGAATCAGCCCCAGCATTTT	CASSLEGKGNQPQHF
TRBV13	few	TRBJ2-2	NA	TGTGCCAGCAGCTTAGGAGAAATGTTGTTTTTT	CASSLGEMLFF
TRBV12-5	NA	TRBJ2-1	TRBD2	TGTGCTAGTGGTTTGATCCCAGAGGGACTAGCGATACGCTCCTACAATGAGCAGTTCTTC	CASGLIPEGLAIRSYNEQFF
TRBV28	many	TRBJ2-1	TRBD2	TGTGCCAGCACGAGCGGGGAGGGCCACAATGAGCAGTTCTTC	CASTSGEGHNEQFF
TRBV13	many	TRBJ2-1	TRBD2	TGTGCCAGCAGCCAAACGCCGGGACTAGCGGGAGGCAATGAGCAGTTCTTC	CASSQTPGLAGGNEQFF
TRBV2	many	TRBJ1-5	NA	TGTGCCAGCAATTTAGGGGATAGCAATCAGCCCCAGCATTTT	CASNLGDSNQPQHF
TRBV12-3/TRBV12-4	NA	TRBJ2-6	NA	TGTGCCAGCAGTTACTCGACACGAGTCTCTGGGGCCAACGTCCTGACTTTC	CASSYSTRVSGANVLTF
TRBV5-1	few	TRBJ2-1	NA	TGCGCCAGCAGCTTGGAGGGGCCAGTACAAAACAATGAGCAGTTCTTC	CASSLEGPVQNNEQFF
TRBV6-1	few	TRBJ1-1	NA	TGTGCCAGCAGTGAAAAGTACGGAATTAACACTGAAGCTTTCTTT	CASSEKYGINTEAFF
TRBV14	NA	TRBJ2-7	TRBD1	TGTGCCAGCAGCCAAATCCCCCGGGACAGGGCCTACGAGCAGTACTTC	CASSQIPRDRAYEQYF
TRBV5-1	many	TRBJ1-4	NA	TGCGCCAGCAGCTTGCAGGATCCGGGTGAAAAACTGTTTTTT	CASSLQDPGEKLFF
TRBV5-1	many	TRBJ2-1	TRBD1	TGCGCCAGCAGCTCGACAGGGCAATCCTACAATGAGCAGTTCTTC	CASSSTGQSYNEQFF
TRBV5-1	few	TRBJ2-1	NA	TGCGCCAGCAGCCCGCGTTTGAATGAGCAGTTCTTC	CASSPRLNEQFF
TRBV14	NA	TRBJ2-3	NA	TGTGCCAGCAGCCAAGACTTTCAGGATTTCACAGATACGCAGTATTTT	CASSQDFQDFTDTQYF
TRBV6-1	many	TRBJ1-1	NA	TGTGCCAGCAGTGAAGTACCAGACACTGAAGCTTTCTTT	CASSEVPDTEAFF
TRBV30	many	TRBJ1-2	TRBD1	TGTGCCTGGAGTAGACAGGGGGCAGAGAACTATGGCTACACCTTC	CAWSRQGAENYGYTF
TRBV9	NA	TRBJ1-2	NA	TGTGCCAGCAGCTCCTGGATGGATGGCTACACCTTC	CASSSWMDGYTF
TRBV14	NA	TRBJ2-1	NA	TGTGCCAGCAGCCAAGAGGGGACTCCCTCCTACAATGAGCAGTTCTTC	CASSQEGTPSYNEQFF
TRBV7-2	NA	TRBJ1-4	TRBD1	TGTGCCAGCAGCTTAGAACAGGGGGTTGAAAAACTGTTTTTT	CASSLEQGVEKLFF
TRBV9	few	TRBJ2-5	TRBD2	TGTGCCAGCAGCCTCGCCGGACTAGCGGGCGTCCAAGAGACCCAGTACTTC	CASSLAGLAGVQETQYF
TRBV6-1	few	TRBJ1-5	NA	TGTGCCAGCACCAGGAGAAGCAATCAGCCCCAGCATTTT	CASTRRSNQPQHF
TRBV4-1	NA	TRBJ2-5	NA	TGCGCCAGCAGCCAAGGGGGGACGGGTAAAGAGACCCAGTACTTC	CASSQGGTGKETQYF
TRBV6-5	few	TRBJ2-1	TRBD2	TGTGCCAGCAGTTACTCAGGACTAGCGGGAGGGGGGAATGAGCAGTTCTTC	CASSYSGLAGGGNEQFF
TRBV18	few	TRBJ2-7	TRBD1	TGTGCCAGCTCACCCCTGGGACAGGGAGGCTCCTACGAGCAGTACTTC	CASSPLGQGGSYEQYF
TRBV5-1	few	TRBJ2-4	TRBD2	TGCGCCAGTTCACCAGGACTAGCGGGAGGGCCTGCCAAAAACATTCAGTACTTC	CASSPGLAGGPAKNIQYF
TRBV7-8	NA	TRBJ2-7	NA	TGTGCCAGCAGCCCACCTCTTTTAGCAACCCTTAAGAACGAGCAGTACTTC	CASSPPLLATLKNEQYF
TRBV29-1	many	TRBJ1-2	NA	TGCAGCGTTCAGGTTAACTATGGCTACACCTTC	CSVQVNYGYTF
TRBV27	NA	TRBJ2-7	TRBD2	TGTGCCAGCAGTCTATCGGGTAGCGGGTACTACGAGCAGTACTTC	CASSLSGSGYYEQYF
TRBV12-3/TRBV12-4	few	TRBJ2-5	NA	TGTGCCAGCAGTCTAACTTCAGGGGCCCTGTACTTC	CASSLTSGALYF
TRBV24-1	few	TRBJ2-7	TRBD2	TGTGCCACCAGTGATGCTAGCGGCCTCTCCTACGAGCAGTACTTC	CATSDASGLSYEQYF
TRBV5-4	NA	TRBJ2-7	TRBD2	TGTGCCAGCAGCTTCCGGACTAGCGGGAGCAACGAGCAGTACTTC	CASSFRTSGSNEQYF
TRBV11-1	NA	TRBJ1-1	TRBD1	TGTGCCAGCAGCTTTAAGGGGACAGGGGGCACTGAAGCTTTCTTT	CASSFKGTGGTEAFF
TRBV3-1	once	TRBJ2-3	TRBD2	TGTGCCAGCAGCCTTTACCAGGCGGGAGGAGATACGCAGTATTTT	CASSLYQAGGDTQYF
TRBV5-1	many	TRBJ2-1	NA	TGTGCCAGCAGCTTAGAGGGGAACAATGAGCAGTTCTTC	CASSLEGNNEQFF
TRBV6-1	few	TRBJ2-1	TRBD2	TGTGCCAGCCTTGGACTAGCGGGAGGCTATGAGCAGTTCTTC	CASLGLAGGYEQFF
TRBV6-1	many	TRBJ1-1	TRBD1	TGTGCCAGCTGGCCGAGGGGGCTGAACACTGAAGCTTTCTTT	CASWPRGLNTEAFF
TRBV12-3/TRBV12-4	many	TRBJ2-1	TRBD2	TGTGCCAGCAGCCAACGGACTAGCGGGAGCAATGAGCAGTTCTTC	CASSQRTSGSNEQFF
TRBV29-1	many	TRBJ2-7	NA	TGCAGCGTTGATTCGACTCACGAGCAGTACTTC	CSVDSTHEQYF
TRBV18	many	TRBJ2-4	NA	TGTGCCAGCTCCCAAAAAGTCACAGGGATGAACATTCAGTACTTC	CASSQKVTGMNIQYF
TRBV7-2	few	TRBJ2-3	NA	TGTGCCAGCAGCTTACGGAGACTACCCCCCGCTATGGATACGCAGTATTTT	CASSLRRLPPAMDTQYF